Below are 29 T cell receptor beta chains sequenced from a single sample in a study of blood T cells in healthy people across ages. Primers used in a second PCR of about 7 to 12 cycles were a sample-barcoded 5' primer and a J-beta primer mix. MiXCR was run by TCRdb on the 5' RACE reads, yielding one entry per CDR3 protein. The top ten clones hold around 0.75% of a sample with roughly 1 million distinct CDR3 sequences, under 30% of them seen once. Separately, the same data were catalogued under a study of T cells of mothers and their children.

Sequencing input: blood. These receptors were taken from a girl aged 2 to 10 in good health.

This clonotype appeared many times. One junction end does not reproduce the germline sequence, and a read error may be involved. The CDR3 loop is CASSLDGYEQYF. As DNA, the CDR3 is TGTGCCAGCAGCTTAGACGGCTACGAGCAGTACTTC. This sequence joins TRBV5-1 and TRBJ2-7; no clear D gene. Germline values: CDR1 SGHRS, CDR2 YFSETQ. The CDR3 has 12 residues.

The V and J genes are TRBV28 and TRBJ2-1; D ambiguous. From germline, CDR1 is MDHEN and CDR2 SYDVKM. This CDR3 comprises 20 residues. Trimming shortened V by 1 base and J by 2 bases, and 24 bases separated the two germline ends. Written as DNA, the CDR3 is TGTGCCAGCAGTTTATTTCTTCGGGTTTTCGACGAGGCACCCTACAATGAGCAGTTCTTC. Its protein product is CASSLFLRVFDEAPYNEQFF.

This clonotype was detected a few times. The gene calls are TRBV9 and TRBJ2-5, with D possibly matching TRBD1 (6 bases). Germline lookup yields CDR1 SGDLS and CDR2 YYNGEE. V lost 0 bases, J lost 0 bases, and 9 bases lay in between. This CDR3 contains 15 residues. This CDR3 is CASSVVGGNQETQYF. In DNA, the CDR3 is TGTGCCAGCAGCGTAGTAGGGGGTAACCAAGAGACCCAGTACTTC. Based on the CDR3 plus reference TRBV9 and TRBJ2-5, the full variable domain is DSGVTQTPKHLITATGQRVTLRCSPRSGDLSVYWYQQSLDQGLQFLIQYYNGEERAKGNILERFSAQQFPDLHSELNLSSLELGDSALYFCASSVVGGNQETQYFGPGTRLLVL.

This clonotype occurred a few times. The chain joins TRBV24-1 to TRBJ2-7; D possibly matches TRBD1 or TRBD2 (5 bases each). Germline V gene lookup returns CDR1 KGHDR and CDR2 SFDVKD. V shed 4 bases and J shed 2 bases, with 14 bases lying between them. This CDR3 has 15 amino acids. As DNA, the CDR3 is TGTGCCACCAGTGACCCTACCGGGACGCCCTACGAGCAGTACTTC. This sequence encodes CATSDPTGTPYEQYF.

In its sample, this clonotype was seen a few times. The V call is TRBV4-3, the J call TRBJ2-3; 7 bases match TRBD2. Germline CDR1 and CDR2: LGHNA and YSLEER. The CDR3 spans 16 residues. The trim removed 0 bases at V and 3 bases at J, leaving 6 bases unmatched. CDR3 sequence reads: CASSQDWERGTDTQYF. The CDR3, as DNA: TGCGCCAGCAGCCAAGATTGGGAGCGGGGAACAGATACGCAGTATTTT.

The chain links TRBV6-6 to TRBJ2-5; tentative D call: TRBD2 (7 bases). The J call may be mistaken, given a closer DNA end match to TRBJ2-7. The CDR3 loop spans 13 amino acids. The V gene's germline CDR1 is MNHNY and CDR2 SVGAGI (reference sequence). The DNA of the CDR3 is TGTGCCAGCAGCCCCTGGGGGGGCCACGAGCAGTACTTC. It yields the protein CASSPWGGHEQYF.

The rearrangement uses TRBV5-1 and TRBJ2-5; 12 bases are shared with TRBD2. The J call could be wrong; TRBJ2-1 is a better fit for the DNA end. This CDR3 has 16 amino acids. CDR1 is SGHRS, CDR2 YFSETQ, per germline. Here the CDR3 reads CASSPSTSGGLNEQFF. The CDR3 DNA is TGCGCCAGCAGCCCCTCAACTAGCGGGGGGCTTAATGAGCAGTTCTTC.

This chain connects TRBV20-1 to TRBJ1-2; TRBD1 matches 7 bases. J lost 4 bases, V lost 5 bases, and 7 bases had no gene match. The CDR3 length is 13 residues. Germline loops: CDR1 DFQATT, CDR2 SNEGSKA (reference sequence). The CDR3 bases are TGCAGTGCTCGGGAACAGGGGTCCTATGGCTACACCTTC. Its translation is CSAREQGSYGYTF.

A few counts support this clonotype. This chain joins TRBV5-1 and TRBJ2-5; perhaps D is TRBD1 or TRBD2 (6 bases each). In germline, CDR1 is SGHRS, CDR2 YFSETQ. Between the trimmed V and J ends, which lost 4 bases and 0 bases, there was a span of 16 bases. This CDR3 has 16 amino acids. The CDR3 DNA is TGCGCCAGCAGCCGCCCCGAGGAGGGGGACCAAGAGACCCAGTACTTC. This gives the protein CASSRPEEGDQETQYF.

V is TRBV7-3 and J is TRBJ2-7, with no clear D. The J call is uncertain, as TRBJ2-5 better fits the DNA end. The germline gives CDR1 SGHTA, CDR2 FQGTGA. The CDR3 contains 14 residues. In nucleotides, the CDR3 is TGTGCCAGCAGCTTAAATAGCCCCCAAGAGACCCAGTACTTC. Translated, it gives CASSLNSPQETQYF.

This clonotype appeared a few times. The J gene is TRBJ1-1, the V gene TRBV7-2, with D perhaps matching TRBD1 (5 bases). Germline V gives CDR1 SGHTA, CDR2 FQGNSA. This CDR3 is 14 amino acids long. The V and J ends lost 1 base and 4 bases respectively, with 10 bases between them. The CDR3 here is CASSLGRVGTEAFF. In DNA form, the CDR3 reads TGTGCCAGCAGCTTAGGCAGGGTTGGCACTGAAGCTTTCTTT.

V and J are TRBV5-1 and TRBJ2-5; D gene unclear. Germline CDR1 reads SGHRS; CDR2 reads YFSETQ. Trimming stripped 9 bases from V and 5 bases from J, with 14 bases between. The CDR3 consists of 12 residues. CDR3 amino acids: CANNLETETQYF. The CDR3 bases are TGCGCCAACAACCTGGAGACTGAGACCCAGTACTTC.

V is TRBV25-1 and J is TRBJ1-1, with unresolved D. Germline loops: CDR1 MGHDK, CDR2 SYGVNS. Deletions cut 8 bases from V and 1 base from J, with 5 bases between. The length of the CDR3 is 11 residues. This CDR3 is CASEWNTEAFF. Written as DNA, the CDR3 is TGTGCCAGCGAATGGAACACTGAAGCTTTCTTT.

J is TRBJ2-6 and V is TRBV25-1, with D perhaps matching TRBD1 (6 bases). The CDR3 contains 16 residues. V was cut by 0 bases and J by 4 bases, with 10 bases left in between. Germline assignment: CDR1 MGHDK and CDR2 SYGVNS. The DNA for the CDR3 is TGTGCCAGCAGTGAATATCACAGGGACGGGGCCAACGTCCTGACTTTC. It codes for CASSEYHRDGANVLTF.

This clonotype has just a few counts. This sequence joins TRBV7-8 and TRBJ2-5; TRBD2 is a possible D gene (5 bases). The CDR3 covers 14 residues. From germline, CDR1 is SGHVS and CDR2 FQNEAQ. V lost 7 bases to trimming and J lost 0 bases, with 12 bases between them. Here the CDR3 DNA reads TGTGCCAGCACCCGGGAAGGTTACCAAGAGACCCAGTACTTC. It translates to CASTREGYQETQYF.

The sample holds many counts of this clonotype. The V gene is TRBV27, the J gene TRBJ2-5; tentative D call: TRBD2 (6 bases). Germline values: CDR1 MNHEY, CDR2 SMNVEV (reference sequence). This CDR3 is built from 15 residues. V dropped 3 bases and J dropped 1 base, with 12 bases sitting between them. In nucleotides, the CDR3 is TGTGCCAGCAGTTTGAATGGGAGGCCCCAAGAGACCCAGTACTTC. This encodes CASSLNGRPQETQYF.

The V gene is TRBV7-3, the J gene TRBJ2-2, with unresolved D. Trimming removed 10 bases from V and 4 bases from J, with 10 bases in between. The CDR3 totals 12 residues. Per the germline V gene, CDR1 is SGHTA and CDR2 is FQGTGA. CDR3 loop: CATPRPTGELFF. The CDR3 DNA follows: TGTGCCACCCCACGTCCCACCGGGGAGCTGTTTTTT. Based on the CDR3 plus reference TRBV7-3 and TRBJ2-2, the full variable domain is GAGVSQTPSNKVTEKGKYVELRCDPISGHTALYWYRQSLGQGPEFLIYFQGTGAADDSGLPNDRFFAVRPEGSVSTLKIQRTERGDSAVYLCATPRPTGELFFGEGSRLTVL.

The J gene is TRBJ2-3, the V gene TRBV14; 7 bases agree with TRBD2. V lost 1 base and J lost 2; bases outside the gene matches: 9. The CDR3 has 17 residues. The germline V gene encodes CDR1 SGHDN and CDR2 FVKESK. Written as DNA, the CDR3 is TGTGCCAGCAGCCAAGCCTGGGGCCGGGAGGACACAGATACGCAGTATTTT. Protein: CASSQAWGREDTDTQYF.

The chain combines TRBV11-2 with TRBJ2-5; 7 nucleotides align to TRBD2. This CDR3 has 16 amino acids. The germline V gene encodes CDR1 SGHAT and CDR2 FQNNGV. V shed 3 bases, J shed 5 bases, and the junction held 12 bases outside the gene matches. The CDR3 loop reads CASSFVTGGVRETQYF. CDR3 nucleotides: TGTGCCAGCAGCTTCGTGACGGGGGGAGTTAGGGAGACCCAGTACTTC.

CDR3 bases: TGTGCCAGCAGGGGGGACGGCTACTACGAGCAGTACTTC. Amino acid sequence: CASRGDGYYEQYF. The gene calls are TRBV11-2 and TRBJ2-7; possibly TRBD1 or TRBD2 for D (5 bases each). The germline V gene encodes CDR1 SGHAT and CDR2 FQNNGV. This CDR3 spans 13 amino acids. Trimming took 6 bases from V and 3 from J, leaving 12 bases between them.

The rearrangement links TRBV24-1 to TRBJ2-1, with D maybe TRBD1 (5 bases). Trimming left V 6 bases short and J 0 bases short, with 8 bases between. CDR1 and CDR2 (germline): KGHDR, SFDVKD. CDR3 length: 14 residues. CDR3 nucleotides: TGTGCCACCAGTCTGACAGCCTCCTACAATGAGCAGTTCTTC. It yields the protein CATSLTASYNEQFF.

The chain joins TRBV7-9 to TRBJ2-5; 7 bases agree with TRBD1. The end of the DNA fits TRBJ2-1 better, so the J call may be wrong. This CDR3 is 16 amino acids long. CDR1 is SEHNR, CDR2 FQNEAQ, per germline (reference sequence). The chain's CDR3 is CASSALKGAEQGEQFF. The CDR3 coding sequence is TGTGCCAGCAGCGCCCTAAAGGGGGCGGAACAGGGTGAGCAGTTCTTC.

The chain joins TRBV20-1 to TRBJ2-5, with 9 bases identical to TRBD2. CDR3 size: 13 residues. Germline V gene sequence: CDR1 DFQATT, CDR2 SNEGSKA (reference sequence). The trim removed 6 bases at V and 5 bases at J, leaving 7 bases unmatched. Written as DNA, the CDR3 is TGCAGTGCGCCCGGGACTAGCATTGAGACCCAGTACTTC. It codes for CSAPGTSIETQYF.

This chain's CDR3 is CATTRIAGDYSSYEQYF. For the CDR3, the DNA is TGTGCCACGACGAGGATAGCGGGAGACTACAGCTCCTACGAGCAGTACTTC. J is TRBJ2-5 and V is TRBV10-3, with 9 bases fitting TRBD2. The end of the DNA is better explained by TRBJ2-7, so the J call may be wrong. CDR3 length: 17 amino acids. CDR1 and CDR2 (germline): ENHRY, SYGVKD.

The CDR3 coding sequence is TGTGCCAGCAGCTTGGTAGGGGGAGAGGAACTGTTTTTT. Residues: CASSLVGGEELFF. The chain joins TRBV5-5 to TRBJ1-4, with a weak D call TRBD1 (6 bases). The CDR3 covers 13 residues. The V end was cut by 0 bases, the J end by 12 bases, with 12 bases between. Germline V lookup: CDR1 SGHKS, CDR2 YYEKEE (reference sequence).

The CDR3 here is CASSLGPDGASTDTQYF. CDR3 bases: TGTGCCAGCAGCTTGGGCCCGGATGGAGCTAGCACAGATACGCAGTATTTT. The V gene is TRBV5-6, the J gene TRBJ2-3; D unclear. The CDR3 covers 17 residues. The germline gives CDR1 SGHDT, CDR2 YYEEEE. V dropped 0 bases and J dropped 0 bases, with 14 bases sitting between them.

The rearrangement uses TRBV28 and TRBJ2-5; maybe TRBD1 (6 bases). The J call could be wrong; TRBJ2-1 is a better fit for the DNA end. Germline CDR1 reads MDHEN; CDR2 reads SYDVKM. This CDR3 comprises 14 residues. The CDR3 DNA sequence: TGTGCCAGCAGTACCTCGACAGGTTACAATGAGCAGTTCTTC. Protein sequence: CASSTSTGYNEQFF.

CDR3 DNA sequence: TGTGCCAGCAGTTGGCTGTCGGAAGAGCAGTTCTTC. It specifies CASSWLSEEQFF. The chain employs TRBV13 and TRBJ2-7; D not certain. The J call may be mistaken, given a closer DNA end match to TRBJ2-1. The CDR3 is 12 amino acids. The germline CDR1 and CDR2 sequences are PRHDT and FYEKMQ (reference sequence).

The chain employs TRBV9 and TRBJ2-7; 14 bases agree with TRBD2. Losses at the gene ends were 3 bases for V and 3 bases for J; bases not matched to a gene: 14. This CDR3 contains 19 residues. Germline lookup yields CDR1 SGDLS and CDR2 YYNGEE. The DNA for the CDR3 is TGTGCCAGCAGCGCAGAGGGACTAGCGGGGGTTAGAAAGAACTACGAGCAGTACTTC. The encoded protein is CASSAEGLAGVRKNYEQYF.